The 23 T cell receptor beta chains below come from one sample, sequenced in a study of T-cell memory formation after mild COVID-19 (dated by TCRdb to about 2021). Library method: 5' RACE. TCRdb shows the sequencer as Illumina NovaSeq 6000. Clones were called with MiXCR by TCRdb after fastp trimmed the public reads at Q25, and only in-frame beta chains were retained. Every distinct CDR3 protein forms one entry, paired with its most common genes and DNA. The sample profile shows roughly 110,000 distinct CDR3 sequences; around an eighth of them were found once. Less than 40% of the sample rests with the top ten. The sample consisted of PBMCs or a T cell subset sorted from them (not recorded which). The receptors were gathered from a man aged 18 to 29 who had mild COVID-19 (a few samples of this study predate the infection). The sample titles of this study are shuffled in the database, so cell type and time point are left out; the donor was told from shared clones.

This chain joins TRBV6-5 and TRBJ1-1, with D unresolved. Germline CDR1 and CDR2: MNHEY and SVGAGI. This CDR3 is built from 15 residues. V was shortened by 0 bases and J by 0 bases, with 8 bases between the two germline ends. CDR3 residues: CASSYSGAMNTEAFF. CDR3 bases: TGTGCCAGCAGTTACTCGGGCGCGATGAACACTGAAGCTTTCTTT.

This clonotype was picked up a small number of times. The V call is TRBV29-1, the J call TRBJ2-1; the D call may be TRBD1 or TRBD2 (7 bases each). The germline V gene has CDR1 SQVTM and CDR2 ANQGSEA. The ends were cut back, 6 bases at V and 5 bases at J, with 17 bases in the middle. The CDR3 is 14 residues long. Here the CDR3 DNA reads TGCAGCGTCCAGGGGGGGGGATGGAACAATGAGCAGTTCTTC. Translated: CSVQGGGWNNEQFF.

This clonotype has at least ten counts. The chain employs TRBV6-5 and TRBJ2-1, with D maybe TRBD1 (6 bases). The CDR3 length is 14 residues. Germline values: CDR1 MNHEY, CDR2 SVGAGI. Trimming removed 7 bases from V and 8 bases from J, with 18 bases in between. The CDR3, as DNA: TGTGCCAGCACCCCGACGACAGGTCTCGATGAGCAGTTCTTC. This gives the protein CASTPTTGLDEQFF.

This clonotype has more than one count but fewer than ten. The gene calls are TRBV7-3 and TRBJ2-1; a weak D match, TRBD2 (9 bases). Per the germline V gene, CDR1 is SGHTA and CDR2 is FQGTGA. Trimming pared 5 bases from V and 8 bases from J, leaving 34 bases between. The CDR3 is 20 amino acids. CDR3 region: CASSPTPRGRLAGRGDEQFF. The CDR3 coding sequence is TGTGCCAGCAGCCCGACGCCCAGGGGGCGGCTAGCGGGACGGGGGGATGAGCAGTTCTTC.

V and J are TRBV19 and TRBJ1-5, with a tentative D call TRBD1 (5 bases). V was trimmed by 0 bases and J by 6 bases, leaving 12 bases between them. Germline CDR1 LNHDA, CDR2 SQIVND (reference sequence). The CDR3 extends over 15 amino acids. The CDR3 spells CASSIDPGAVQPQHF. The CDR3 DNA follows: TGTGCCAGTAGTATAGATCCTGGGGCAGTTCAGCCCCAGCATTTT.

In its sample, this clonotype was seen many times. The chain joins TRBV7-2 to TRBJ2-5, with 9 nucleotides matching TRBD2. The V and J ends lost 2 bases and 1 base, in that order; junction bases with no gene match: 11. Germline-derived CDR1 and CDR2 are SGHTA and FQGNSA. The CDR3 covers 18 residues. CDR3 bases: TGTGCCAGCAGCTTAATTAGCGGGGGAGCCCAAATCCAAGAGACCCAGTACTTC. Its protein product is CASSLISGGAQIQETQYF.

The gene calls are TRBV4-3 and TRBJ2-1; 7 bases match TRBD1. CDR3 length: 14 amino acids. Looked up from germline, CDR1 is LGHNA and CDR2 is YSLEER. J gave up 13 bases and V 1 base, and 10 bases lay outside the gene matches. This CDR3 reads CASSQANRDRGQFF. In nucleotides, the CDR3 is TGCGCCAGCAGCCAAGCCAACCGGGACAGAGGTCAGTTCTTC.

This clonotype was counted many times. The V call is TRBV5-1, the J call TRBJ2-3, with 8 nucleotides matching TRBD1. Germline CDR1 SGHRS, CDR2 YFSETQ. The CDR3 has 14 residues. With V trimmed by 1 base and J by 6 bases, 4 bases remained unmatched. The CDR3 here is CASSLRTGSDTQYF. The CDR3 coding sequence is TGCGCCAGCAGCTTGAGGACAGGGTCGGATACGCAGTATTTT.

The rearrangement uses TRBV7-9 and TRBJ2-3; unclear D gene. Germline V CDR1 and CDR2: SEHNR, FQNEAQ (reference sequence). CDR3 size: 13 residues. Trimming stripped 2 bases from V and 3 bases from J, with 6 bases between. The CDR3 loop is CASSLKMTDTQYF. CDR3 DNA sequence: TGTGCCAGCAGCTTAAAGATGACAGATACGCAGTATTTT.

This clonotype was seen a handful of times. This CDR3 reads CASSLGGSGGSYEQYV. In DNA form, the CDR3 reads TGTGCCAGCAGCTTAGGGGGTTCGGGGGGATCCTACGAGCAGTACGTC. The chain carries TRBV7-6 and TRBJ2-7; TRBD2 agrees at 7 bases. V shed 1 base and J 1 base; nucleotides not matched to a gene: 7. The CDR3 consists of 16 residues. CDR1 and CDR2 (germline): SGHVS, FNYEAQ.

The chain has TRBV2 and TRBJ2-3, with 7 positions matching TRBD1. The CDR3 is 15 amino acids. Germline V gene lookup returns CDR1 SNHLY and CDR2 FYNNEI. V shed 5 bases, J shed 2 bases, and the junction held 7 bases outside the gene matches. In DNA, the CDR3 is TGTGCCAGCAGTTCGACAGGGTCTTACACAGATACGCAGTATTTT. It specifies CASSSTGSYTDTQYF.

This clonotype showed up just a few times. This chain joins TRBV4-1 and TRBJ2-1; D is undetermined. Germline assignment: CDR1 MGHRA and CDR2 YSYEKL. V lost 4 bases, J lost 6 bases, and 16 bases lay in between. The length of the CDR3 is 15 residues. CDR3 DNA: TGCGCCAGCAGCCCGATTCGCCTAGTGGGCAATGAGCAGTTCTTC. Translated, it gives CASSPIRLVGNEQFF.

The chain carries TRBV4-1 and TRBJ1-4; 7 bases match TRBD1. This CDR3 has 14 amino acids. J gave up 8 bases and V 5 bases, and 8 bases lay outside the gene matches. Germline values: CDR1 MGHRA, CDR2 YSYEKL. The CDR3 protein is CASSTGVGREKLFF. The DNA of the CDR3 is TGCGCCAGCAGCACAGGGGTGGGGCGCGAAAAACTGTTTTTT.

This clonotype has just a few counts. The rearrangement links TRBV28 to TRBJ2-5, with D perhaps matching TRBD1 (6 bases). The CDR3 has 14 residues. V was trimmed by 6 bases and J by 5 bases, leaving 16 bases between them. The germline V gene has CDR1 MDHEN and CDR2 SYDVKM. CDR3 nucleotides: TGTGCCAGCAGCCTTGACAGGTCCGGGGAGACCCAGTACTTC. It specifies CASSLDRSGETQYF. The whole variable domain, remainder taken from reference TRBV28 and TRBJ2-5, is DVKVTQSSRYLVKRTGEKVFLECVQDMDHENMFWYRQDPGLGLRLIYFSYDVKMKEKGDIPEGYSVSREKKERFSLILESASTNQTSMYLCASSLDRSGETQYFGPGTRLLVL.

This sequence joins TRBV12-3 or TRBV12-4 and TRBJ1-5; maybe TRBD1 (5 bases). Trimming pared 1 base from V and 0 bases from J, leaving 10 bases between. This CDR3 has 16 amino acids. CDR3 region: CASSLGGKDSNQPQHF. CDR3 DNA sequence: TGTGCCAGCAGTTTAGGGGGCAAGGATAGCAATCAGCCCCAGCATTTT.

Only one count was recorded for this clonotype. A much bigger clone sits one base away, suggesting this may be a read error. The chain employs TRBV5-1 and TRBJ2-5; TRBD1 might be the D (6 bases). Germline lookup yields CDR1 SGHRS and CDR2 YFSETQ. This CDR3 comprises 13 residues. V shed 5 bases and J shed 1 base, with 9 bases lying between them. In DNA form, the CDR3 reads TGCGCCAGCAGGGGGGCCGGCCAAGAGACCCAGTACTTC. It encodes CASRGAGQETQYF.

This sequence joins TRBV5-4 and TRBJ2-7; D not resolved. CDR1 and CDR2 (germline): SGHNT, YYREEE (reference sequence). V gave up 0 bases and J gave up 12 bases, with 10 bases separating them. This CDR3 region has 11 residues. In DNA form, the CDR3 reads TGTGCCAGCAGCTTGGAGGAAAGGACGTACTTC. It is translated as CASSLEERTYF.

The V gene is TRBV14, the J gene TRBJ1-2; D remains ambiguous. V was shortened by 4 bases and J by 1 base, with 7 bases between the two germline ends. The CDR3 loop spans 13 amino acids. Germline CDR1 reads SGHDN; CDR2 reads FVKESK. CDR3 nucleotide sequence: TGTGCCAGCAGCCTGGGCTTTAACTATGGCTACACCTTC. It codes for CASSLGFNYGYTF.

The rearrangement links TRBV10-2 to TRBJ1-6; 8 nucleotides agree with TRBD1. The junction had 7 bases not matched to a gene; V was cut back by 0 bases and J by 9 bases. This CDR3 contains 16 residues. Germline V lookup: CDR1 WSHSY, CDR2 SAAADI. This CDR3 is CASSESSDRDLSPLHF. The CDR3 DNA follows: TGCGCCAGCAGTGAGTCGTCGGACAGGGATCTTTCACCCCTCCACTTT.

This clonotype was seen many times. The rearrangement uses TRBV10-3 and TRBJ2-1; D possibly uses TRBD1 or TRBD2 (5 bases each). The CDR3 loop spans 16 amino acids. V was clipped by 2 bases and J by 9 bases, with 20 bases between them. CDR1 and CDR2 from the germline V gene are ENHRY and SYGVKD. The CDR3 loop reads CAISELPVLGTGEQFF. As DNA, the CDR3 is TGTGCCATCAGTGAGCTGCCAGTCCTTGGGACGGGTGAGCAGTTCTTC.

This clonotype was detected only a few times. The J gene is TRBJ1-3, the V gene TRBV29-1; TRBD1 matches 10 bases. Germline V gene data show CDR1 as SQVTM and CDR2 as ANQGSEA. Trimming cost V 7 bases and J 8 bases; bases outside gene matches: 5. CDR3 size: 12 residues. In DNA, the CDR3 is TGCAGCGCCGGACAGGGGGAGCACACCATATATTTT. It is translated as CSAGQGEHTIYF.

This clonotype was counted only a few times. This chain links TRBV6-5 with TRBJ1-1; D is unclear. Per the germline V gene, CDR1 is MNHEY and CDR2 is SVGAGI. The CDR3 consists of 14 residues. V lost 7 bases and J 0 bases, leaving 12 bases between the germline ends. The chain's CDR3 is CASTNSRLNTEAFF. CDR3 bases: TGTGCCAGCACCAATTCGCGATTGAACACTGAAGCTTTCTTT.

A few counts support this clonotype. The DNA of the CDR3 is TGCGCCAGCAGCCAAGGGAAGGAAGCTTTCTTT. Protein sequence: CASSQGKEAFF. V is TRBV4-1 and J is TRBJ1-1; D is unclear. The V and J ends lost 1 base and 8 bases respectively, with 5 bases between them. From germline, CDR1 is MGHRA and CDR2 YSYEKL. The CDR3 spans 11 residues.